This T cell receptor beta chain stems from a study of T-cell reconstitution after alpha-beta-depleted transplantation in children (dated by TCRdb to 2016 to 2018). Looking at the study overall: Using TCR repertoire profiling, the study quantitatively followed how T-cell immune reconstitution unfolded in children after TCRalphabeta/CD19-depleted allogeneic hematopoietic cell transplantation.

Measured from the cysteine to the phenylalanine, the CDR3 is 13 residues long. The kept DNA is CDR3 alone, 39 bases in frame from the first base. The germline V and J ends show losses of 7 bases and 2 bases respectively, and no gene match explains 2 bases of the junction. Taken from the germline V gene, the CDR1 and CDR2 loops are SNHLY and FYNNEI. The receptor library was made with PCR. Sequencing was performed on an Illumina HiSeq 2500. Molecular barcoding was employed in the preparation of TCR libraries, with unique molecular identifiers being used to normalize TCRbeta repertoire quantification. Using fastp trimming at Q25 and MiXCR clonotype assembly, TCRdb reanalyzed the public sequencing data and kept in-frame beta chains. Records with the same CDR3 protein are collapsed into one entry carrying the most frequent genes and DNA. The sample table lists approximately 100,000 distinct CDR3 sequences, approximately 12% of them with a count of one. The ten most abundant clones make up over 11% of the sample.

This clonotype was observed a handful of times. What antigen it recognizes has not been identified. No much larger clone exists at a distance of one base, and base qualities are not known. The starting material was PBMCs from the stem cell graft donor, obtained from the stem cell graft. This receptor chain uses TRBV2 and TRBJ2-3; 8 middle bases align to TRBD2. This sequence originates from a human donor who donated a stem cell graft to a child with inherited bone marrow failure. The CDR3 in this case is CASKTSVTDTQYF. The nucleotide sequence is TGTGCCAGCAAGACTAGCGTCACAGATACGCAGTATTTT.